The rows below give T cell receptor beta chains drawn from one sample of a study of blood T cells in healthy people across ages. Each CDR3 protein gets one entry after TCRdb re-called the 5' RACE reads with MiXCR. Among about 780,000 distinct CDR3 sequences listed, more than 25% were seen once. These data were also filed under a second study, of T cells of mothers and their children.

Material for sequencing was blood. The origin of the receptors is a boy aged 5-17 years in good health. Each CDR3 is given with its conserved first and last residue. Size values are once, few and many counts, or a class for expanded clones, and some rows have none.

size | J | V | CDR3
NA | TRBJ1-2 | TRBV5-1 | CASSLVGRHSDYGYTF
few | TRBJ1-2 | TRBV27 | CASSLSMGTGRDYGYTF
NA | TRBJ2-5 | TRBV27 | CASRGDRLYKETQYF
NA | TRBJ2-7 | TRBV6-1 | CASSEAISGAIPEQYF
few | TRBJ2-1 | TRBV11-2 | CASSPGGGEQLF
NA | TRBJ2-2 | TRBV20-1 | CSAREPGRNTGELFF
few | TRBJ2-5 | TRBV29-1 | CSVVRPGEETQYF
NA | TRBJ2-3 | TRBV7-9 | CASSVTGVTDTQYF
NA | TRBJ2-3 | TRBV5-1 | CASSSPSLTDTQYF
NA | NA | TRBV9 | CASSPQGVAYVVNEQFF
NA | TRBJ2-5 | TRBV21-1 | CASSKMTWGAQYF
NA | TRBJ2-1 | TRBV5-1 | CASSTNPSSYNEQFF
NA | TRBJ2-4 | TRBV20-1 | CSCLQGTGTDIQYF
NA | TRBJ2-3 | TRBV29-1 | CSLEDRGRVTDTQYF
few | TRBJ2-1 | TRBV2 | CASRLVRKEPYNEQFF
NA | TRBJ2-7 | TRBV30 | CAWSKAGDYEQYF
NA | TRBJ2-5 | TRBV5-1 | CASTLGATGWETQYF
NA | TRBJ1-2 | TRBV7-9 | CASSLSPLPLYGYTF
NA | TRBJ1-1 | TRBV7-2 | CASSRYRGNTEAFF
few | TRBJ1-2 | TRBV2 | CASSLNIILRGYTF
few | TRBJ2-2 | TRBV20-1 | CSASRTSGGTSNTGELFF
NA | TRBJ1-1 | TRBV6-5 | CASSYLPGSGNTEAFF
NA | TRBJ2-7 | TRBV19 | CASSIGQGGGYEQYF
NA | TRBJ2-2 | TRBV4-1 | CASSISAGGLNTGELFF
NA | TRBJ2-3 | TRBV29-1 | CSVVGPVRDTQYF
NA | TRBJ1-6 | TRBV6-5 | CASSYGHGYRIDPLHF
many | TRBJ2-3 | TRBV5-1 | CASSLVGDTQYF
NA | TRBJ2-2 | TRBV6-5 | CASSYPSGELFF
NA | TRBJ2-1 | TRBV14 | CASSQGPWNEQLF
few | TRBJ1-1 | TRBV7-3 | CASSPGTDAAYTEAFF
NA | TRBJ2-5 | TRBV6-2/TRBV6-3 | CVSRERGGGETQYF
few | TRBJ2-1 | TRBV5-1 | CASSPGFLVNEQFF
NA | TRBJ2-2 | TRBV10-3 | CAISEQGALTGELFF
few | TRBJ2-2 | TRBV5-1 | CASSLDTSNTGELFF
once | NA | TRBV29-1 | CSVLVNYEQYF
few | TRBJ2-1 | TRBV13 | CASSLRRGQNEQFF
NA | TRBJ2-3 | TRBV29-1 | CSVEVLGGGTDTQYF
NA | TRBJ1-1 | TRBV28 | CASSSALGGSSTEAFF
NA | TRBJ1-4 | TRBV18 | CASSPILGDGLKLFF
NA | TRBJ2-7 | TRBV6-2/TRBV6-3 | CASRPTTESPYEQYF
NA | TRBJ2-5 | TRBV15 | CATSRGQGDQETQYF
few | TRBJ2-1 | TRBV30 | CAWSHEAGGHQGEQFF
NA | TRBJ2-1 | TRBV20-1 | CSAIQQYNEQFF
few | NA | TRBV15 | CATRTRFQGEGYNEQFF
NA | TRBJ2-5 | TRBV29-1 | CSVVQGLWETQYF
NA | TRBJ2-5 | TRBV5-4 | CASSLRLAAQETQYF
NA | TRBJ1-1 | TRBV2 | CASREGHTNTEAFF
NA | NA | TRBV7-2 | CASRTAQGWNEQFF
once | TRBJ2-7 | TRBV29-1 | CSVLGLKGDNEQYF
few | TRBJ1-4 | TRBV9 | CASSVGAQGNEKLFF
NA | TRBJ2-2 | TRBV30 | CAWTLADRTGELFF
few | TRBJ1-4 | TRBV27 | CASSYNRETNEKLFF
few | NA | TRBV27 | CASSLKPGPTYEQYF
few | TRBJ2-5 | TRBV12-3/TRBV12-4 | CASRLQGGRETQYF
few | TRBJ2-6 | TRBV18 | CASSPRGGDSGANVLTF
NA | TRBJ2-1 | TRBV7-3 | CASSLMGQAGNEQFF
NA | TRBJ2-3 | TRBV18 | CASSPPGLGRIDTQYF
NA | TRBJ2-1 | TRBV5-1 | CASSRPTYNEQFF
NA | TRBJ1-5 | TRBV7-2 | CASSLGPFSNQPQHF